This T cell receptor (beta chain) was observed in a study of T cells after yellow fever vaccination (dated by TCRdb to between 2017 and 2020). Turning to the overall study: The SMART-Seq v4 Ultra Low Input RNA kit was used to prepare libraries from fractions with low cell numbers. Two healthy male donors, one aged 18 to 30 and one aged 30 to 39 years, were included in the cohort. To track T-cell clones before and after primary and booster YFV17D yellow fever vaccination, bulk TCR alpha and beta repertoires were sequenced longitudinally. Blood was drawn at multiple timepoints before and after primary and secondary immunization, with bulk PBMC replicates and cell subsets isolated.

V and J are trimmed by 3 bases and 3 bases, and the gene matches miss 4 bases of the junction. The CDR3 covers 13 residues, taking in both the cysteine and the phenylalanine. Only CDR3 DNA is held: 39 bases, read in frame from base 1. Per the germline V gene (reference sequence), DFQATT is the CDR1 and SNEGSKA is the CDR2. This clonotype was recorded at least ten times. Which antigen it targets is not known. Per-base quality was not reported, and no clone a single base away is much larger than it. What this sample's treatment or condition label stands for: live attenuated yellow fever vaccine strain. At every blood-draw timepoint, two biological replicates of bulk PBMCs were collected. A standard Ficoll-Paque protocol was used to isolate PBMCs from peripheral blood. TriZol was used to extract RNA from bulk PBMCs, from CD4 and CD8 fractions, and from dextramer-positive and dextramer-negative fractions.

TCR cDNA was synthesized by 5'RACE template switching, through which a universal primer site and unique molecular identifiers were introduced. Priming for cDNA synthesis came from both the TCR alpha and TCR beta constant segments. Two PCR steps were used to amplify libraries, with sample barcodes and sequencing adapters being added in the second step. Sequencing of libraries was performed on Illumina HiSeq 2500 (2x100 bp) or NovaSeq (2x150 bp). The study's own analysis went as follows. MIGEC handled demultiplexing of reads and collapsing into UMI consensus sequences, while MiXCR performed V(D)J alignment. Vaccine-responding clonotypes were defined with edgeR using replicate PBMC samples, requiring FDR below 0.01 and a log2 fold change above 5 up to day 15. Bulk clonotypes were assigned CD4 or CD8 identity according to which sequenced CD4 or CD8 repertoire held them at higher abundance. TCRdb reanalyzed the raw reads on its own, using fastp at Q25 for trimming and MiXCR for clone calling, and kept in-frame beta chains. For every CDR3 protein sequence, its rows merge into one entry that carries the most common genes and DNA. The V and J calls follow TCRdb's processing rather than the paper's. This sample comprises 500,000 to 650,000 distinct CDR3 sequences, 17% of them detected only once. The leading ten clones occupy roughly 17% of the sample.

General findings and caveats noted by the study authors: Computational filtering was required because FACS-sorted repertoires could contain abundant contaminating clonotypes from the bulk population. The study included only a couple of donors, which limits how far the findings can be generalized. Most clones expanded after primary vaccination (almost 98% of CD4 and 80% to 90% of CD8) were re-detected after the booster, suggesting that broad memory maintenance occurred. The secondary T-cell response was weaker than the primary response but faster, peaking on day 5 instead of day 15. A small fraction of clonotypes appeared in both the CD4 and CD8 compartments, likely as a result of convergent recombination.

This sample comprised PBMCs, obtained roughly 5 days after the first yellow fever vaccination. Recombination linked TRBV20-1 to TRBJ2-5, and TRBD2 aligns with 7 junction nucleotides. The TCR originated in a man between 18 and 35 years old who received the YFV17D yellow fever vaccine. The nucleotides are TGCAGTGCTAGCCGGCGGGGGAAAGAGACCCAGTACTTC. This translates into CSASRRGKETQYF.